The 12 T cell receptor beta chains below were found in one sample sequenced in a study of cytomegalovirus exposure and HLA in healthy donors (TCRdb year 2017). Library creation used the immunoSEQ multiplex PCR assay. For the multiplex PCR, a mixture combining 60 forward primers for TCR Vbeta segments and 13 reverse primers for TCR Jbeta segments was used. TCRdb's version of the immuneACCESS table is confined to in-frame rearrangements and falls short of the full clone set. An unresolved V gene accounts for under half of the shortfall where checked; the remainder is of unknown origin. The table for this sample lists approximately 150,000 clones; approximately 80% of them were counted only once. The top ten constitute about 10% of the sample. Input material: PBMCs. These receptors all come from a man between 50 and 59 years old in good health and CMV-seropositive.

This clone was recorded once. The V call is TRBV7-2, the J call TRBJ1-4, with a possible D match to TRBD1 (6 bases). Trimming cost V 1 base and J 8 bases, with 14 bases left between them. The CDR3 spans 15 residues. Germline V lookup: CDR1 SGHTA, CDR2 FQGNSA. CDR3 DNA: TGTGCCAGCAGCTTAGTGGGGGCTGAGGGGGAAAAACTGTTTTTT. This translates into CASSLVGAEGEKLFF.

This clone was seen only once. V usage is TRBV10-2 and J usage is TRBJ2-7; the match to TRBD2 covers 11 bases. Germline V CDR1 and CDR2: WSHSY, SAAADI. This CDR3 region has 13 residues. The V gene end was trimmed by 10 bases and the J gene end by 2 bases; junction bases not matched to a gene: 4. The DNA for the CDR3 is TGCGCCATCGGGACTAGCGGAGCCTACGAGCAGTACTTC. Protein: CAIGTSGAYEQYF.

This clone was observed a single time. The chain has TRBV4-3 and TRBJ2-6; 7 bases line up with TRBD1. The CDR3 length is 17 residues. CDR1 LGHNA and CDR2 YSLEER come from the germline V gene. V shed 5 bases, J shed 2 bases, and the junction held 9 bases outside the gene matches. CDR3 sequence reads: CASSTTVQGPGANVLTF. DNA of the CDR3: TGCGCCAGCAGCACGACCGTACAGGGGCCTGGGGCCAACGTCCTGACTTTC.

The chain links TRBV5-6 to TRBJ2-7; a weak D match, TRBD1 (9 bases). From germline, CDR1 is SGHDT and CDR2 YYEEEE. V was trimmed by 2 bases and J by 0 bases, leaving 18 bases between them. The CDR3 runs to 17 residues. In nucleotides, the CDR3 is TGTGCCAGCAGCTTTACCGGGACAGGGACTAGCTCCTACGAGCAGTACTTC. As protein: CASSFTGTGTSSYEQYF. Combining the CDR3 with reference TRBV5-6 and TRBJ2-7 gives the whole variable domain DAGVTQSPTHLIKTRGQQVTLRCSPKSGHDTVSWYQQALGQGPQFIFQYYEEEERQRGNFPDRFSGHQFPNYSSELNVNALLLGDSALYLCASSFTGTGTSSYEQYFGPGTRLTVT.

As to this clone: The same CDR3 is also encoded by other DNA sequences in this sample. The rearrangement uses TRBV5-1 and TRBJ2-5; TRBD2 is a possible D gene (6 bases). Germline V CDR1 and CDR2: SGHRS, YFSETQ. This CDR3 comprises 15 residues. V shed 0 bases and J shed 3 bases, with 12 bases lying between them. The CDR3 bases are TGCGCCAGCAGCTTGGCCGGCAGGGAGGAAGAGACCCAGTACTTC. Translated, it gives CASSLAGREEETQYF.

The chain carries TRBV4-3 and TRBJ1-2; 9 bases align to TRBD1. The CDR3 has 16 amino acids. The J segment lost 8 bases and the V segment lost 6 bases, leaving 16 bases of the junction unmatched. Germline V gene data show CDR1 as LGHNA and CDR2 as YSLEER. This CDR3 is CASRATGQGFLEGYTF. In DNA, the CDR3 is TGCGCCAGCAGAGCAACAGGACAGGGGTTTTTGGAGGGCTACACCTTC.

The chain recombines TRBV4-3 with TRBJ2-7; 9 nucleotides agree with TRBD2. The CDR3 has 20 residues. The J segment lost 3 bases and the V segment lost 0 bases, leaving 18 bases of the junction unmatched. Germline V gene lookup returns CDR1 LGHNA and CDR2 YSLEER. In nucleotides, the CDR3 is TGCGCCAGCAGCCAAGATTATCTCGGAGTCCGTCTAGCGGGAATCTACGAGCAGTACTTC. Protein sequence: CASSQDYLGVRLAGIYEQYF.

The rearrangement uses TRBV7-2 and TRBJ2-6; TRBD1 matches 9 bases. V was clipped by 5 bases and J by 2 bases; unmatched bases: 10. The CDR3 loop spans 18 amino acids. Germline V gene data show CDR1 as SGHTA and CDR2 as FQGNSA. CDR3 DNA: TGTGCCAGCAGCCTAGTAGGGACAGGGTTAACTGGGGCCAACGTCCTGACTTTC. It codes for CASSLVGTGLTGANVLTF. Supplemented by reference TRBV7-2 and TRBJ2-6, the full variable domain reads GAGVSQSPSNKVTEKGKDVELRCDPISGHTALYWYRQSLGQGLEFLIYFQGNSAPDKSGLPSDRFSAERTGGSVSTLTIQRTQQEDSAVYLCASSLVGTGLTGANVLTFGAGSRLTVL.

V usage is TRBV30 and J usage is TRBJ1-1; 8 bases are shared with TRBD1. Trimming removed 5 bases from V and 1 base from J; junction bases left unmatched: 9. Germline CDR1 and CDR2: GTSNPN and SVGIG (reference sequence). This CDR3 has 15 amino acids. CDR3 DNA: TGTGCCTGGCGGACAGGGCGGGGTGGGAACACTGAAGCTTTCTTT. The encoded protein is CAWRTGRGGNTEAFF.

The V gene is TRBV12-5, the J gene TRBJ2-3; D is perhaps TRBD1 (6 bases). The CDR3 contains 14 residues. CDR1 and CDR2 (germline): LGHNT, FRNRAP. Trimming pared 4 bases from V and 2 bases from J, leaving 10 bases between. CDR3 DNA: TGTGCTAGTGGTTCGGGACAAGCCACAGATACGCAGTATTTT. Its translation is CASGSGQATDTQYF.

This chain connects TRBV5-1 to TRBJ2-5; TRBD1 agrees at 9 bases. J gave up 5 bases and V 4 bases, and 6 bases lay outside the gene matches. The germline V gene has CDR1 SGHRS and CDR2 YFSETQ. CDR3 length: 14 amino acids. CDR3 protein: CASSQDRGQETQYF. The CDR3 region has the DNA TGCGCCAGCAGCCAGGACAGGGGACAGGAGACCCAGTACTTC.

The chain's CDR3 is CASSHPGVNTEAFF. The CDR3 bases are TGCGCCAGCAGCCACCCAGGGGTGAACACTGAAGCTTTCTTT. The chain joins TRBV5-1 to TRBJ1-1; D might be TRBD1 (6 bases). Looked up from germline, CDR1 is SGHRS and CDR2 is YFSETQ. CDR3 length equals 14 residues. V was shortened by 4 bases and J by 0 bases, with 10 bases between the two germline ends.